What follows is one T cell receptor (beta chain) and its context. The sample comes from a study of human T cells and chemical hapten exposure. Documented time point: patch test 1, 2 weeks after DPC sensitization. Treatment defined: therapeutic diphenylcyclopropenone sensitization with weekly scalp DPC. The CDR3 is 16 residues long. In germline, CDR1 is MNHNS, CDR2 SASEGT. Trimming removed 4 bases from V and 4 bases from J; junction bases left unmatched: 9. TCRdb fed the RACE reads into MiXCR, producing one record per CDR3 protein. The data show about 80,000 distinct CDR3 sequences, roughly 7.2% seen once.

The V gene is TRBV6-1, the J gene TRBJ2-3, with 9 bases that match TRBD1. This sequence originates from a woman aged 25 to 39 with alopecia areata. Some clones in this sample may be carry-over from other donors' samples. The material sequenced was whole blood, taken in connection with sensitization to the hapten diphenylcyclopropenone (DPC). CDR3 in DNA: TGTGCCAGCAGTGTTATCCGGACAGGGGAGTCAGATACGCAGTATTTT. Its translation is CASSVIRTGESDTQYF.